What follows describes a single T cell receptor (beta chain). Its specificity is unknown. The sample belongs to a study of T cell responses to AZD1222 COVID-19 vaccine. At the level of the study: Researchers grouped second doses given at about 4 or about 12 weeks into one pool.

The CDR3 has 12 amino acids. CDR1 and CDR2 from the germline V gene are KGHDR and SFDVKD. V lost 9 bases and J lost 8, with 15 bases in between. The study, taken as a whole, reports: Repertoire sampling was restricted to post-peak T cell response timepoints.

Clones were sequenced by immunoSEQ multiplex PCR, and TCRdb holds only the in-frame ones, with some missing. This sample has roughly 100,000 clones; 91% occur once, and the top ten carry roughly 44%. The TCR sequence derives from an adult in good health. Sequencing used peripheral blood, obtained on day 0 of AZD1222 vaccination. This chain links TRBV24-1 with TRBJ1-2; D perhaps matches TRBD1 (6 bases). The CDR3 is CATQKLTGGYTF. In DNA form, the CDR3 reads TGTGCCACCCAGAAATTGACAGGCGGCTACACCTTC.